The 22 T cell receptor beta chains below come from one sample, sequenced in a study of T cells in Graves' hyperthyroidism and ophthalmopathy. Amplification targeted TCR beta CDR3 regions from RNA transcripts. During a first-round RT-PCR of the TCR CDR3, the HTBI primer set was used. A single record per CDR3 protein comes from TCRdb applying MiXCR to the multiplex PCR reads. The sample lists about 640,000 distinct CDR3 sequences, around 20% occurring once. Input material: blood. The receptors originated from a man aged 30 to 39 with Graves' ophthalmopathy.

V and J are TRBV28 and TRBJ2-1; D is undetermined. V dropped 3 bases and J dropped 0 bases, with 6 bases sitting between them. The germline CDR1 and CDR2 sequences are MDHEN and SYDVKM. This CDR3 is built from 14 residues. The CDR3 loop is CASSLYISYNEQFF. For the CDR3, the DNA is TGTGCCAGCAGTTTGTATATCTCCTACAATGAGCAGTTCTTC. Combining the CDR3 with reference TRBV28 and TRBJ2-1 gives the whole variable domain DVKVTQSSRYLVKRTGEKVFLECVQDMDHENMFWYRQDPGLGLRLIYFSYDVKMKEKGDIPEGYSVSREKKERFSLILESASTNQTSMYLCASSLYISYNEQFFGPGTRLTVL.

The chain employs TRBV5-5 and TRBJ2-6; D unclear. This CDR3 spans 13 amino acids. Germline CDR1 is SGHKS and CDR2 is YYEKEE (reference sequence). The V and J ends lost 6 bases and 3 bases respectively, with 7 bases between them. The CDR3 DNA reads TGTGCCAGCACCTGGATTGGGGCCAACGTCCTGACTTTC. Its translation is CASTWIGANVLTF.

The chain recombines TRBV29-1 with TRBJ2-7; 8 positions match TRBD1. The CDR3 has 11 residues. V lost 6 bases to trimming and J lost 6 bases; unmatched junction nucleotides: 4. Germline V CDR1 and CDR2: SQVTM, ANQGSEA. Written as DNA, the CDR3 is TGCAGCGTCAAGACAGGGGCCGAGCAGTACTTC. Translated: CSVKTGAEQYF.

This clonotype was recorded a few times. V gene TRBV19 combines with J gene TRBJ1-5; D gene uncertain. Germline V lookup: CDR1 LNHDA, CDR2 SQIVND (reference sequence). The CDR3 runs 13 residues. Trimming shortened V by 3 bases and J by 4 bases, and 7 bases separated the two germline ends. This chain's CDR3 is CASSIGVNQPQHF. CDR3 nucleotides: TGTGCCAGTAGTATCGGAGTAAATCAGCCCCAGCATTTT.

Ten or more counts support this clonotype. The rearrangement links TRBV6-1 to TRBJ2-7, with TRBD2 matching over 11 bases. The CDR3 is 17 residues long. With 4 bases clipped from V and 4 bases from J, the junction kept 12 bases outside the gene matches. Germline lookup yields CDR1 MNHNS and CDR2 SASEGT. The CDR3 DNA is TGTGCCAGCAGTGTAGGGGCACTAGCGGGAGTAATATACGAGCAGTACTTC. It specifies CASSVGALAGVIYEQYF.

J is TRBJ1-1 and V is TRBV30; 9 positions agree with TRBD1. Trimming took 2 bases from V and 3 from J; bases not matched to a gene: 7. From germline, CDR1 is GTSNPN and CDR2 SVGIG (reference sequence). The CDR3 sequence is 15 residues long. CDR3 DNA sequence: TGTGCCTGGAGTCCCGGGACAGGGAAGTACACTGAAGCTTTCTTT. Residues: CAWSPGTGKYTEAFF.

Notes on this clonotype: This may come from a read error, since a much larger clone is one base off. The rearrangement uses TRBV5-1 and TRBJ2-1, with a possible D match to TRBD2 (6 bases). From germline, CDR1 is SGHRS and CDR2 YFSETQ. CDR3 length equals 14 residues. The CDR3 DNA is TGCGTCAGCAGCTTCGGGGGACCAACGGGTGAGCAGTTCTTC. Its translation: CVSSFGGPTGEQFF.

This clonotype was seen many times. V is TRBV7-9 and J is TRBJ1-1; maybe TRBD1 (6 bases). Looked up from germline, CDR1 is SEHNR and CDR2 is FQNEAQ (reference sequence). This CDR3 spans 13 amino acids. Trimming stripped 4 bases from V and 10 bases from J, with 16 bases between. CDR3 nucleotide sequence: TGTGCCAGCAGCTCCCAGGGGTGGGGGGTAGCTTTCTTT. Protein product: CASSSQGWGVAFF. The full variable domain, with the rest looked up from reference TRBV7-9 and TRBJ1-1, is DTGVSQNPRHKITKRGQNVTFRCDPISEHNRLYWYRQTLGQGPEFLTYFQNEAQLEKSRLLSDRFSAERPKGSFSTLEIQRTEQGDSAMYLCASSSQGWGVAFFGQGTRLTVV.

The CDR3 DNA reads as TGTGCCAGCAGCCAAAGGGTAATCGGTAATTCACCCCTCCACTTT. This translates into CASSQRVIGNSPLHF. The rearrangement joins TRBV4-2 to TRBJ1-6; no firm D call. The CDR3 spans 15 residues. Germline V CDR1 and CDR2: LGHNA, YNFKEQ. V lost 2 bases and J lost 6, with 11 bases in between.

The chain employs TRBV9 and TRBJ2-6; D gene unclear. Germline V gene sequence: CDR1 SGDLS, CDR2 YYNGEE. This CDR3 is built from 16 residues. Trimming cost V 7 bases and J 0 bases, with 14 bases left between them. The CDR3 sequence: CASSAVPGSGANVLTF. The CDR3 coding sequence is TGTGCCAGCTCGGCAGTCCCGGGCTCTGGGGCCAACGTCCTGACTTTC.

This clonotype has just one count. The chain carries TRBV6-1 and TRBJ2-5; D is unclear. Germline CDR1 is MNHNS and CDR2 is SASEGT. The CDR3 contains 13 residues. With 4 bases removed from V and 2 bases from J, the gap between germline ends came to 8 bases. CDR3 DNA sequence: TGTGCCAGCAGTGTGACACATCAAGAGACCCAGTACTTC. It specifies CASSVTHQETQYF.

In its sample, this clonotype was seen many times. The chain links TRBV7-6 to TRBJ2-1; no definite D call. V was shortened by 4 bases and J by 2 bases, with 6 bases between the two germline ends. Germline V gene sequence: CDR1 SGHVS, CDR2 FNYEAQ. The CDR3 spans 13 residues. CDR3 sequence: CASSSSAYNEQFF. The CDR3 bases are TGTGCCAGCAGCTCCAGCGCCTACAATGAGCAGTTCTTC.

The J gene is TRBJ2-5, the V gene TRBV6-1, with 8 bases lining up with TRBD1. V was clipped by 8 bases and J by 5 bases; unmatched bases: 10. Germline assignment: CDR1 MNHNS and CDR2 SASEGT. The CDR3 is made up of 14 amino acids. The CDR3 DNA follows: TGTGCCAGCGCGAAACAGGGGGACTGGGAGACCCAGTACTTC. It yields the protein CASAKQGDWETQYF.

Points on this clonotype: Compared with germline, one end of the junction differs, possibly owing to a read error. This chain links TRBV2 with TRBJ1-4; 9 bases line up with TRBD1. Germline V gene lookup returns CDR1 SNHLY and CDR2 FYNNEI. The CDR3 has 16 residues. The DNA for the CDR3 is TGTGCCGGCAGTGTTCTTCCGACAGGGGGTAATGAAAAACTGTTTTTT. This translates into CAGSVLPTGGNEKLFF.

This chain connects TRBV11-2 to TRBJ1-4; perhaps TRBD1 as D (5 bases). In germline, CDR1 is SGHAT, CDR2 FQNNGV. There are 15 residues in the CDR3. The V gene lost 2 bases and the J gene lost 2 bases, with 9 bases spanning the gap. CDR3 loop: CASSLLGRTNEKLFF. The DNA for the CDR3 is TGTGCCAGCAGCTTATTGGGACGGACTAATGAAAAACTGTTTTTT. The variable domain in full, with the rest retrieved from reference TRBV11-2 and TRBJ1-4, is EAGVAQSPRYKIIEKRQSVAFWCNPISGHATLYWYQQILGQGPKLLIQFQNNGVVDDSQLPKDRFSAERLKGVDSTLKIQPAKLEDSAVYLCASSLLGRTNEKLFFGSGTQLSVL.

This clonotype occurred many times. The junction and the germline gene differ at one end; a read error may be behind it. V and J are TRBV30 and TRBJ1-1, with D unclear. Germline loops: CDR1 GTSNPN, CDR2 SVGIG (reference sequence). The CDR3 consists of 14 residues. The CDR3 loop is CAWSFLQTGTKAFF. The CDR3 DNA is TGTGCCTGGAGTTTCCTCCAGACGGGCACTAAAGCTTTCTTT.

Written as DNA, the CDR3 is TGTGCCAGCAGCTCTAGTCCAGATTACAATGAGCAGTTCTTC. This encodes CASSSSPDYNEQFF. V is TRBV11-3 and J is TRBJ2-1; D is unclear. The CDR3 length is 14 residues. Deletions cut 4 bases from V and 4 bases from J, with 11 bases between. CDR1 SGHNT and CDR2 YENEEA come from the germline V gene.

The V call is TRBV27, the J call TRBJ2-7; perhaps TRBD1 as D (5 bases). Germline CDR1 MNHEY, CDR2 SMNVEV (reference sequence). The CDR3 consists of 16 residues. V lost 8 bases to trimming and J lost 3 bases, with 23 bases between them. CDR3 region: CASSFRGQGRIYEQYF. The CDR3 coding sequence is TGTGCCAGCTCCTTTAGAGGCCAGGGCCGCATCTACGAGCAGTACTTC.

This clonotype occurred many times. The CDR3 spells CASSLRTSDSYEQYF. The DNA of the CDR3 is TGTGCCAGCAGCTTACGGACTAGCGACTCCTACGAGCAGTACTTC. The V and J genes are TRBV7-9 and TRBJ2-7, with TRBD2 matching over 9 bases. CDR3 length equals 15 residues. CDR1 is SEHNR, CDR2 FQNEAQ, per germline (reference sequence). V was clipped by 2 bases and J by 0 bases; unmatched bases: 2. The whole variable domain, remainder taken from reference TRBV7-9 and TRBJ2-7, is DTGVSQNPRHKITKRGQNVTFRCDPISEHNRLYWYRQTLGQGPEFLTYFQNEAQLEKSRLLSDRFSAERPKGSFSTLEIQRTEQGDSAMYLCASSLRTSDSYEQYFGPGTRLTVT.

This clonotype was seen a handful of times. Here the CDR3 DNA reads TGTGCCATCAGTGAGTTCCAGCCCGAGCAGTTCTTC. This sequence encodes CAISEFQPEQFF. The gene calls are TRBV10-3 and TRBJ2-1; the D is unclear. There are 12 residues in the CDR3. Trimming removed 1 base from V and 10 bases from J, with 8 bases in between. Germline V gene sequence: CDR1 ENHRY, CDR2 SYGVKD.

Only a few counts were recorded for this clonotype. CDR3 sequence (DNA): TGCGCCAGCAGCGTAGCCGGGAGCAACAATGAGCAGTTCTTC. This encodes CASSVAGSNNEQFF. The chain carries TRBV5-1 and TRBJ2-1; tentative D call: TRBD2 (6 bases). This CDR3 has 14 amino acids. V was shortened by 4 bases and J by 5 bases, with 13 bases between the two germline ends. Germline lookup yields CDR1 SGHRS and CDR2 YFSETQ.

This clonotype was found many times. The rearrangement links TRBV3-1 to TRBJ2-7; TRBD2 is a possible D gene (5 bases). Trimming took 4 bases from V and 3 from J, leaving 19 bases between them. This CDR3 has 16 residues. Germline loops: CDR1 LGHDT, CDR2 YNNKEL (reference sequence). The CDR3: CASSPSSWTWRYEQYF. CDR3 in DNA: TGTGCCAGCAGCCCCTCCTCCTGGACTTGGCGCTACGAGCAGTACTTC.